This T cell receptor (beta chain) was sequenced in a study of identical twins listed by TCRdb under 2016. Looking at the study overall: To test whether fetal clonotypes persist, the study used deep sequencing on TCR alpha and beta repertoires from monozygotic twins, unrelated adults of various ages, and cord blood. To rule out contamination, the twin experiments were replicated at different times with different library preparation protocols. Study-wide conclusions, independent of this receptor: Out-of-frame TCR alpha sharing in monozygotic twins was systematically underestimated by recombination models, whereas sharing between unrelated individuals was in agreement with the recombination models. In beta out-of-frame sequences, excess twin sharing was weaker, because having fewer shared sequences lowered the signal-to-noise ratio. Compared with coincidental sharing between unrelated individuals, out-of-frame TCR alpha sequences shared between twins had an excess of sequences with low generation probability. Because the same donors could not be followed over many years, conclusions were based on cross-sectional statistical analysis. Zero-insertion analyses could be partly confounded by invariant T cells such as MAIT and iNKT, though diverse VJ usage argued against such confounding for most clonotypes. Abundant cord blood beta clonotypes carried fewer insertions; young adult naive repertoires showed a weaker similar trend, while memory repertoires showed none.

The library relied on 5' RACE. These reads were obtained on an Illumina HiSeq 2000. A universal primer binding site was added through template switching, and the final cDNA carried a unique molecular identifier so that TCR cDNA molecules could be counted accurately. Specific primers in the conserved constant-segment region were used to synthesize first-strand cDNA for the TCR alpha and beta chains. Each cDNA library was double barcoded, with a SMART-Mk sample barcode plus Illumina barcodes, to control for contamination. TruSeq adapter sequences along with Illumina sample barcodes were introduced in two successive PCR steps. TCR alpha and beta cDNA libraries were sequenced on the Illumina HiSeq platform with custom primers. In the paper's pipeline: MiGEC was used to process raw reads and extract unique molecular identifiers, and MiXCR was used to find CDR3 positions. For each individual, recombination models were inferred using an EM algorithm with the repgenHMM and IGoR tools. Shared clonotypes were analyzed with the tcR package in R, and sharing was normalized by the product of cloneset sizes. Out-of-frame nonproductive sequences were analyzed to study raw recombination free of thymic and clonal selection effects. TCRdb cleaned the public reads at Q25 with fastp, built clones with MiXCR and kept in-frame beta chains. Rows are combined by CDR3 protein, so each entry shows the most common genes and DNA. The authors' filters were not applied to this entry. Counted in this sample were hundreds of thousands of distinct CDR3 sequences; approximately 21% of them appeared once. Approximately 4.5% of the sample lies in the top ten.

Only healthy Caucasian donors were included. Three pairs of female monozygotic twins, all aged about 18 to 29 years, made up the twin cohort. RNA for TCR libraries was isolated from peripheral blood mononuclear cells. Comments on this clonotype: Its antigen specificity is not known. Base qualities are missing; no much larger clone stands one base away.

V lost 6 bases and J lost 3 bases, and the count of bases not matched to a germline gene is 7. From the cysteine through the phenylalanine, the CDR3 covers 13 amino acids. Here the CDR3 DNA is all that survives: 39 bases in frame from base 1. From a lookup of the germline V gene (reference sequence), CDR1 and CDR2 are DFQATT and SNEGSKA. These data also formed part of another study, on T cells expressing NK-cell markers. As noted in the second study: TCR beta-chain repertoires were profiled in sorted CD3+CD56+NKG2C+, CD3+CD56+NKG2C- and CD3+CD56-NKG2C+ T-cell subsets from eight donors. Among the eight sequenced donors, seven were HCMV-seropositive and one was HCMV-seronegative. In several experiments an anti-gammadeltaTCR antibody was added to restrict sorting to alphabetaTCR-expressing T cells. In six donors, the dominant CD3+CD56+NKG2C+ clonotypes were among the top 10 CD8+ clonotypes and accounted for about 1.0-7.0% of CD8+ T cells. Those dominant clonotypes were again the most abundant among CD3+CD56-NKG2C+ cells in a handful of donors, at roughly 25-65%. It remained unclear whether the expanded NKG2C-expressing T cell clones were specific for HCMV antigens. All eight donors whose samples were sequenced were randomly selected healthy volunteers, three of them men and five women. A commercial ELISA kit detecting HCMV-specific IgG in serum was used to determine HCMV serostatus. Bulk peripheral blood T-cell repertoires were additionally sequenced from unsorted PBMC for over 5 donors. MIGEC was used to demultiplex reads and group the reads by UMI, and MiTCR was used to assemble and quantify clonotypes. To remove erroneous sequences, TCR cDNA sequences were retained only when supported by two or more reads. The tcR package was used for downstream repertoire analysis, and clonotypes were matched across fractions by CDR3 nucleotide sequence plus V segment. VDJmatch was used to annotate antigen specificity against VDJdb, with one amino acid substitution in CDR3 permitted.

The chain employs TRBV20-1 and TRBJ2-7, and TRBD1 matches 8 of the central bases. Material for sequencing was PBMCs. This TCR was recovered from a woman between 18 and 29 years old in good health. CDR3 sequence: CSARGQAIYEQYF. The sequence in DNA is TGCAGTGCGCGGGGACAGGCAATCTACGAGCAGTACTTC.